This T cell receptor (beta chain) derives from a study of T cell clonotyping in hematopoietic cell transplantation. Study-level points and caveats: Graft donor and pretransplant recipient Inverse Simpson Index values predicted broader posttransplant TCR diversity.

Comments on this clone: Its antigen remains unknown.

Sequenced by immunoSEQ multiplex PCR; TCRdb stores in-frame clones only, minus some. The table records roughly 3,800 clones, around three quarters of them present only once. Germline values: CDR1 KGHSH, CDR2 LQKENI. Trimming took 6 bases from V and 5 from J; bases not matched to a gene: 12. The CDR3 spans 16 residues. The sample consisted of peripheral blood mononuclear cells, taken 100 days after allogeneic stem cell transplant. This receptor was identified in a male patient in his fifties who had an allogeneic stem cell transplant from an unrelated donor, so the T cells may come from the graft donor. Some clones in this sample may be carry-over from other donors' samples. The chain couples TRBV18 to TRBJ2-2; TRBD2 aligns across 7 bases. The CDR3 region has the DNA TGTGCCAGCTCGCTTACTAGCGATTTTCGGACCGGGGAGCTGTTTTTT. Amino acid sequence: CASSLTSDFRTGELFF. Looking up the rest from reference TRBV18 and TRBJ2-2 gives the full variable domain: NAGVMQNPRHLVRRRGQEARLRCSPMKGHSHVYWYRQLPEEGLKFMVYLQKENIIDESGMPKERFSAEFPKEGPSILRIQQVVRGDSAAYFCASSLTSDFRTGELFFGEGSRLTVL.